A selection of T cell receptor beta chains follows, all from one sample in a study of blood T cell repertoires in COVID-19. The repertoire was sequenced with immunoSEQ multiplex PCR; TCRdb's copy has only in-frame clones and lacks some. The sample includes roughly 150,000 clones, more than 60% of them seen just once. Sequencing was performed on peripheral blood. These receptors all stem from a man between 65 and 79 years old with acute or convalescent COVID-19. CDR3s include the opening cysteine and the closing phenylalanine or tryptophan. D genes are given only for firm matches. Some rows mark clone size as missing; the rest say once, few, many or name a class of expanded clone.

NA	NA	TRBJ2-7	TRBV7-8	CASSFVGTYEQYF	TGTGCCAGCAGCTTCGTCGGGACCTACGAGCAGTACTTC
TRBD1	NA	TRBJ2-7	TRBV5-1	CASSDPDRAEQYF	TGCGCCAGCAGCGATCCAGACAGGGCCGAGCAGTACTTC
TRBD1	NA	TRBJ1-1	TRBV6-5	CASSLDRANTEAFF	TGTGCCAGCAGCCTAGACAGGGCGAACACTGAAGCTTTCTTT
NA	NA	TRBJ1-1	TRBV23-1	CASSPRGQEAFF	TGCGCCAGCAGCCCCCGCGGGCAAGAAGCTTTCTTT
NA	once	TRBJ2-2	TRBV10-1	CASGATGELFF	TGCGCCAGCGGGGCCACCGGGGAGCTGTTTTTT
TRBD2	NA	TRBJ2-1	TRBV7-8	CASSLGTRGSDEQFF	TGTGCCAGCAGCCTCGGGACTAGGGGTTCGGATGAGCAGTTCTTC
NA	NA	TRBJ1-5	TRBV2	CASSAGSYSNQPQHF	TGTGCCAGCAGCGCGGGGAGCTATAGCAATCAGCCCCAGCATTTT
TRBD1	NA	TRBJ1-2	TRBV6-5	CASITGGDLETGYTF	TGTGCCAGCATTACAGGGGGCGATCTTGAAACTGGCTACACCTTC
TRBD2	NA	TRBJ2-1	TRBV5-4	CASSRTSGSDNEQFF	TGTGCCAGCAGCAGGACTAGCGGGAGCGACAATGAGCAGTTCTTC
NA	NA	TRBJ1-2	TRBV6-5	CASSYSNPGNGYTF	TGTGCCAGCAGTTACTCGAATCCCGGGAATGGCTACACCTTC
TRBD1	NA	TRBJ2-3	TRBV10-3	CAISGGQGLTDTQYF	TGTGCCATCAGCGGGGGACAGGGCCTCACAGATACGCAGTATTTT
NA	NA	TRBJ1-5	TRBV21-1	CASSKARTGQGGRNSNQPQHF	TGTGCCAGCAGCAAAGCTAGGACGGGACAGGGGGGACGGAATAGCAATCAGCCCCAGCATTTT
TRBD1	NA	TRBJ2-1	TRBV5-1	CASSLDRGNEQFF	TGCGCCAGCAGCTTGGACAGGGGCAATGAGCAGTTCTTC
NA	NA	TRBJ2-5	TRBV6-5	CATVDYPSETQYF	TGTGCCACCGTGGACTATCCCTCAGAGACCCAGTACTTC
TRBD1	NA	TRBJ2-5	TRBV9	CASSVAVGGQGIQETQYF	TGTGCCAGCAGCGTAGCCGTCGGGGGACAGGGGATTCAAGAGACCCAGTACTTC
TRBD2	NA	TRBJ2-5	TRBV5-1	CASSLTTSGGRETQYF	TGCGCCAGCAGCTTGACCACTAGCGGGGGGCGGGAGACCCAGTACTTC
NA	few	TRBJ1-1	TRBV5-1	CASSLEPGSGGTEAFF	TGCGCCAGCAGCTTGGAACCAGGATCCGGGGGCACTGAAGCTTTCTTT
NA	NA	TRBJ2-7	TRBV5-6	CASSLDNYEQYF	TGTGCCAGCAGCTTGGACAACTACGAGCAGTACTTC
TRBD2	NA	TRBJ2-3	TRBV11-3	CASSLDLAGDTDTQYF	TGTGCCAGCAGCTTAGATCTAGCGGGGGATACAGATACGCAGTATTTT
NA	NA	TRBJ2-1	TRBV28	CASSSDRDNEQFF	TGTGCCAGCAGTAGTGACAGAGACAATGAGCAGTTCTTC
TRBD2	NA	TRBJ2-7	TRBV6-2/TRBV6-3	CASSYIASGNYEQYF	TGTGCCAGCAGTTACATAGCTAGCGGGAACTACGAGCAGTACTTC
NA	NA	TRBJ1-5	TRBV24-1	CATSDGSFSNQPQHF	TGTGCCACCAGTGACGGGTCTTTCTCCAATCAGCCCCAGCATTTT
TRBD2	NA	TRBJ2-5	TRBV4-3	CASSQGAGGPGETQYF	TGCGCCAGCAGCCAAGGAGCGGGAGGGCCCGGGGAGACCCAGTACTTC
TRBD1	NA	TRBJ1-2	TRBV7-8	CASSLGTGTDGYTF	TGTGCCAGCAGCTTGGGGACAGGGACGGATGGCTACACCTTC
NA	NA	TRBJ2-7	TRBV11-2	CASSFVGFRLVGEQYF	TGTGCCAGCAGCTTCGTCGGATTCCGACTCGTCGGCGAGCAGTACTTC
NA	NA	TRBJ1-1	TRBV5-1	CASSLSGGNTEAFF	TGCGCCAGCAGCTTATCTGGAGGGAACACTGAAGCTTTCTTT
TRBD2	NA	TRBJ2-1	TRBV5-5	CASSLVLAGHNEQFF	TGTGCCAGCAGCTTGGTTTTAGCGGGGCACAATGAGCAGTTCTTC
NA	NA	TRBJ1-5	TRBV6-6	CASSYQGGGNQPQHF	TGTGCCAGCAGTTACCAGGGAGGGGGCAATCAGCCCCAGCATTTT
NA	few	TRBJ1-5	TRBV5-6	CASSLWVGDNQPQHF	TGTGCCAGCAGCTTATGGGTGGGAGACAATCAGCCCCAGCATTTT
NA	NA	TRBJ2-7	TRBV2	CASRGEGYEQYF	TGTGCCAGCAGGGGAGAAGGGTATGAGCAGTACTTC
TRBD1	once	TRBJ1-3	TRBV19	CASSITGETAGNTIYF	TGTGCCAGTAGTATAACAGGGGAAACGGCTGGAAACACCATATATTTT
NA	NA	TRBJ1-3	TRBV11-3	CASSLGTTSGNTIYF	TGTGCCAGCAGCTTAGGGACAACCTCTGGAAACACCATATATTTT
TRBD1	NA	TRBJ1-1	TRBV6-5	CASSYLTGGLTEAFF	TGTGCCAGCAGTTACTTGACAGGGGGCCTCACTGAAGCTTTCTTT
NA	NA	TRBJ2-3	TRBV6-1	CASSEVPTVTDTQYF	TGTGCCAGCAGTGAAGTCCCGACAGTCACAGATACGCAGTATTTT
TRBD1	NA	TRBJ1-1	TRBV11-2	CASSLGTGSTEAFF	TGTGCCAGCAGCTTAGGGACAGGGAGCACTGAAGCTTTCTTT
TRBD2	NA	TRBJ2-5	TRBV19	CASSRLSGGPDETQYF	TGTGCCAGTAGTCGACTTAGCGGGGGGCCGGATGAGACCCAGTACTTC
NA	NA	TRBJ1-3	TRBV9	CASSVVATSGNTIYF	TGTGCCAGCAGCGTAGTAGCCACTTCTGGAAACACCATATATTTT
NA	NA	TRBJ1-3	TRBV2	CASSESSGNTIYF	TGTGCCAGCAGTGAGTCTTCCGGAAACACCATATATTTT
TRBD1	NA	TRBJ2-3	TRBV6-1	CASSAIQGINTDTQYF	TGTGCCAGCAGTGCAATACAGGGGATAAACACAGATACGCAGTATTTT
TRBD2	once	TRBJ2-3	TRBV4-1	CASSYGPQAGTTDTQYF	TGCGCCAGCAGCTATGGACCGCAAGCGGGAACCACAGATACGCAGTATTTT
TRBD1	once	TRBJ2-1	TRBV3-1/TRBV3-2	CASRSGTGMYNEQFF	TGTGCCAGCAGGTCCGGGACAGGGATGTACAATGAGCAGTTCTTC
NA	NA	TRBJ1-1	TRBV27	CASTTGSSQNTEAFF	TGTGCCAGCACCACGGGATCTTCGCAAAACACTGAAGCTTTCTTT
NA	NA	TRBJ1-1	TRBV11-2	CASSKREDTEAFF	TGTGCCAGCAGCAAGAGGGAGGACACTGAAGCTTTCTTT
TRBD2	NA	TRBJ2-7	TRBV11-3	CASSSGLNKYF	TGTGCCAGCAGCTCGGGACTAAATAAGTACTTC
NA	NA	TRBJ2-6	TRBV29-1	CSVTGKTQSGANVLTF	TGCAGCGTTACAGGGAAAACACAATCTGGGGCCAACGTCCTGACTTTC
TRBD2	NA	TRBJ2-3	TRBV7-2	CASSSLAGSRGTQYF	TGTGCCAGCAGCTCACTAGCGGGATCCCGGGGTACGCAGTATTTT
NA	NA	TRBJ1-5	TRBV6-1	CASSEAGGANQPQHF	TGTGCCAGCAGTGAAGCTGGGGGGGCCAATCAGCCCCAGCATTTT
TRBD1	NA	TRBJ1-1	TRBV29-1	CSALGGDRDMNTEAFF	TGCAGCGCCCTGGGGGGGGACAGGGACATGAACACTGAAGCTTTCTTT